Included here is one T cell receptor (beta chain) sequence, with context. These data belong to a study of CD8+CD57+ T cells in acquired aplastic anemia. This CDR3 region has 10 residues. Deletions cut 3 bases from V and 11 bases from J, with 6 bases between. Per germline, CDR1 SGHVS and CDR2 FQNEAQ. It was genomic DNA that served as the template for profiling TCR beta VDJ and CDR3. TCRdb re-called the reads through MiXCR, storing one row per CDR3 protein. This table has under 200,000 distinct CDR3 sequences, approximately 40% appearing once. V usage is TRBV7-8 and J usage is TRBJ2-3, with D perhaps TRBD1 (6 bases). This clonotype originated in a human donor in good health. The specimen sequenced was sorted CD4+, CD8+, or CD8+CD57+ T cells (not recorded which) from PBMCs. In DNA form, the CDR3 reads TGTGCCAGCAGCTTGGACAGGCAGTATTTT. Translation gives CASSLDRQYF.